This T cell receptor (beta chain) was identified in a study of shared clonotypes between healthy human individuals. Study summary: Donors were a couple of women and three men aged 18 to 49.

CDR3 size: 15 residues. The germline V gene encodes CDR1 SGHAT and CDR2 FQNNGV. V trimming: 5 bases; J trimming: 0 bases; junction bases outside the gene matches: 7. In its sample, this clone was seen once. Sequencing on ten immunoSEQ deep assay plates was performed for unsorted PBMC DNA. Here immunoSEQ multiplex PCR was the method, and the copy in TCRdb shows in-frame clones only, minus some. The sample includes 450,000 to 500,000 clones, 70% to 85% of them seen just once. Sequenced sample: PBMCs. The receptor was isolated from a woman in her forties in good health. Some clones in this sample may be carry-over from other donors' samples. The rearrangement uses TRBV11-2 and TRBJ2-7, with 7 bases lining up with TRBD1. CDR3 region: CASSAGRGLSYEQYF. The CDR3 nucleotides are TGTGCCAGCAGCGCCGGAAGGGGGCTCTCCTACGAGCAGTACTTC.